This T cell receptor beta chain was retrieved from a study of identifying expanded T cells in peripheral blood. Overall study results and limits: Approximately 1.1 clones differed between technical replicates, versus approximately 16 and 20 over time. Variance in clone template counts between roughly 2-week samples significantly increased with total template count across all healthy donors.

Healthy donors had no documented immune events, such as infections, while sampled. Method: immunoSEQ multiplex PCR; TCRdb's copy keeps in-frame clones and lacks some. The sample records some 78,000 clones, roughly 84% being singletons. Worth noting for this clone: Its antigen is currently unknown.

The CDR3 extends over 15 amino acids. J was trimmed by 6 bases and V by 1 base; bases with no gene match: 3. Looked up from germline, CDR1 is MDHEN and CDR2 is SYDVKM. Input material: blood. The chain has TRBV28 and TRBJ2-1, with 10 nucleotides matching TRBD2. The clonotype originates from a person aged 18 to 75 in good health. The CDR3 DNA sequence: TGTGCCAGCAGTTTATTTCTAGCGGGAGCCAATGAGCAGTTCTTC. It is translated as CASSLFLAGANEQFF.